This T cell receptor beta chain was sequenced for a study of blood T cell repertoires in COVID-19. TCRdb's copy holds only in-frame clones and misses some; the assay was immunoSEQ multiplex PCR. Among 350,000 to 450,000 clones, about 85% were seen once, and the ten largest hold roughly 3.9%. This CDR3 contains 15 residues. V lost 3 bases to trimming and J lost 0 bases; unmatched junction nucleotides: 1. Germline assignment: CDR1 SGDLS and CDR2 YYNGEE. The chain links TRBV9 to TRBJ1-5; TRBD1 aligns across 9 bases. The material sequenced was peripheral blood. This receptor was obtained from a woman aged 18-35 years with acute or convalescent COVID-19. The DNA for the CDR3 is TGTGCCAGCAGCGCGACAGGGGGTAGCAATCAGCCCCAGCATTTT. Amino acids: CASSATGGSNQPQHF.